The clone carrying this TCR beta chain was recorded only once. The junction departs from germline at one end; a sequencing error may be responsible. This sample was included in a study of T cells in Graves' hyperthyroidism and ophthalmopathy. The cohort's ophthalmopathy patients, a group with duration under 3 months, had a Clinical Activity Score of at least 3 and a NOSPECS grade of at least 4. This CDR3 is built from 18 residues. The germline gives CDR1 MNHEY, CDR2 SMNVEV (reference sequence). Amplification of TCR beta CDR3 regions used RNA as the template. When the TCR CDR3 underwent first-round RT-PCR, the HTBI primer set was used. Each CDR3 protein gets one entry after TCRdb re-called the multiplex PCR reads with MiXCR. The data show about 410,000 distinct CDR3 sequences, approximately 15% seen once.

The clonotype comes from a woman aged 30 to 39 with Graves' ophthalmopathy. The chain carries TRBV27 and TRBJ1-5, with 9 bases that match TRBD1. Sequencing was carried out using blood. The CDR3 DNA follows: TGTGTCAGCAGCAACCACCAGGGACAGGGTGGGGGCGGTCAGCCCCAGCATTTT. This gives the protein CVSSNHQGQGGGGQPQHF.